This record looks at one T cell receptor beta chain sequence and its context. Antigen unknown. This specimen belongs to a study of T cells in Graves' hyperthyroidism and ophthalmopathy. Researchers amplified the TCR beta CDR3 regions from RNA transcripts. First-round RT-PCR with HTBI primers amplified the TCR CDR3 region. A single record per CDR3 protein comes from TCRdb applying MiXCR to the multiplex PCR reads. Among about 530,000 distinct CDR3 sequences listed, roughly 18% were seen once. Study-wide points: Most expanded thyroid clonotypes above 0.001 recurred in blood. Ophthalmopathy and stable hyperthyroidism were separated by a 13 V-J model.

Ophthalmopathy cases scored 3 or more on the Clinical Activity Score and 4 or more on NOSPECS grade, with duration below 3 months. Diagnoses were made from clinical symptoms, serum measures (thyroxine and TRAb), thyroid ultrasound and orbital computed tomography. The TCR sequence derives from a woman younger than 35 with Graves' ophthalmopathy. Sequencing was carried out using blood.

Here the CDR3 DNA reads TGTGCCAGCAGTTTGGGACAGGGGAGATACGAGCAGTACTTC. Translated, it gives CASSLGQGRYEQYF. This chain uses TRBV12-3 or TRBV12-4 with TRBJ2-7; 10 bases map to TRBD1. V dropped 3 bases and J dropped 4; count of bases not matched to a gene: 3. The CDR3 length is 14 residues.